This T cell receptor (beta chain) was obtained from a study of OX40 agonist ivuxolimab in advanced cancers. The repertoire was sequenced with immunoSEQ multiplex PCR; TCRdb's copy has only in-frame clones and lacks some. The table includes about 20,000 clones, 80% to 95% detected once. The CDR3 is made up of 13 amino acids. V dropped 0 bases and J dropped 8 bases, with 7 bases sitting between them. Germline CDR1 MNHEY, CDR2 SVGAGI. This chain links TRBV6-5 with TRBJ2-2, with D perhaps matching TRBD1 (5 bases). The sequence derives from an adult with an advanced solid tumor such as melanoma, head and neck, liver or kidney cancer. The sample was CD4+ or CD8+ T cells sorted from blood, taken in a trial of the OX40 agonist ivuxolimab. CDR3 region: CASSYSGEGELFF. The CDR3 region has the DNA TGTGCCAGCAGTTACTCAGGGGAAGGGGAGCTGTTTTTT.